The rows below give T cell receptor beta chains drawn from one sample of a study of T cell repertoires in cytomegalovirus infection. These receptors have no known antigen. TCRdb itself ran the reads through MiXCR, one entry per CDR3 protein. The sample carries around 770,000 distinct CDR3 sequences, under 35% recorded once. The source was cultured CD8+ T cells from PBMCs, collected from culture after CMV antigen stimulation. The receptor set was obtained from a human donor in good health (CMV status not recorded). Some clones in this sample may be carry-over from other donors' samples. CDR3s include the opening cysteine and the closing phenylalanine or tryptophan.

TRBV19,CASSLPGWATEAFF
TRBV7-9,CASSPREGPGTDTQYF
TRBV27,CASSPDRGSSYEQFF
TRBV7-9,CASSLVSGGGAYNEQFF
TRBV6-2/TRBV6-3,CATSTVMAGGTTDTQYF
TRBV6-2/TRBV6-3,CASSSPRDGNEKLFF
TRBV5-1,CASNRGAGDTEAFF
TRBV12-3/TRBV12-4,CASSLGAREGPEAFF
TRBV7-6,CASSAQGGQETQYF
TRBV7-2,CASSFMLPGELFF
TRBV12-3/TRBV12-4,CASSATDGYGYTF
TRBV7-6,CASSLAKRGGVTEAFF
TRBV19,CASSPGWPNSPLHF
TRBV18,CASSPPREFNIQYF
TRBV4-1,CAGYGTDGYTF
TRBV4-1,CASSFLAGDEDEQFF
TRBV27,CASSSLQLWDTEAFF
TRBV18,CASSHKGNSGNTIYF
TRBV19,CASSKRGKPQHF
TRBV5-1,CASSAPSQGYETQYF
TRBV5-4,CASSLYRDRGETQYF
TRBV29-1,CSVGSSTGELFF
TRBV6-5,CASSYVFQGETQYF
TRBV6-1,CASSEYSGDGNEQFF
TRBV6-2/TRBV6-3,CASRGSGNTQYF
TRBV7-8,CASSLAGGVTSYNEQFF
TRBV7-9,CASRARHGQSWQYF
TRBV27,CASRAGQREQYF
TRBV7-3,CASTLGSAGELFF
TRBV5-6,CASTPASGGYEQYF
TRBV27,CASRGRTGYDEQYF
TRBV15,CATSRDRTGSTEAFF
TRBV6-1,CASSEVGGAGQETQYF
TRBV7-8,CASSLMGLASNEQFF
TRBV7-6,CASSSPGGLGTEAFF
TRBV5-1,CASSLVGQGKARTEAFF
TRBV7-9,CANSLLEGPDTQYF
TRBV5-1,CASSSPLDGRVLTDTQYF
TRBV4-2,CASSYTGQQATEAFF
TRBV6-6,CASSYWRKRSYNEQFF
TRBV7-8,CAGRRAPNTEAFF
TRBV28,CASSFAQPQHF
TRBV27,CASSSRTSGVWETQYF